Listed below are T cell receptor beta chains from one sample, sequenced in a study of blood T cell repertoires in COVID-19. Method: immunoSEQ multiplex PCR; TCRdb's copy keeps in-frame clones and lacks some. The sample holds about 34,000 clones; about nine tenths are singletons and the top ten take about 20%. The source material was peripheral blood. Receptors originate from an elderly man with acute or convalescent COVID-19. Each CDR3 is given with its conserved first and last residue. The D gene is left open where the match is weak. Clone size is not always given. Where it is, it says once, few, many or a class for expanded clones.

v_gene	j_gene	abundance	d_gene	CDR3nt	CDR3aa
TRBV5-1	TRBJ2-3	NA	TRBD2	TGCGCCAGCAGCCCGGCCCCCCTAGCGGGGGGCCGAGATACGCAGTATTTT	CASSPAPLAGGRDTQYF
TRBV6-1	TRBJ2-3	NA	NA	TGTGCCAGCAGTGATTTTGGGCGGGGCCTCACAGATACGCAGTATTTT	CASSDFGRGLTDTQYF
TRBV7-2	TRBJ2-7	NA	NA	TGTGCCAGCAGCTTAGCGGGTCAGGGTATCTACGAGCAGTACTTC	CASSLAGQGIYEQYF
TRBV3-1/TRBV3-2	TRBJ1-2	NA	NA	TGTGCCAGCAGCCAAGGGACAACCAGGAAAGGCTACACCTTC	CASSQGTTRKGYTF
TRBV10-3	TRBJ1-4	NA	TRBD1	TGTGCCATCAGTTCCCCAGGGGGCGGTGATGAAAAACTGTTTTTT	CAISSPGGGDEKLFF
TRBV5-1	TRBJ1-3	NA	NA	TGCGCCAGCAGCTTGACAGGGAGATTGGTAGACACCATATATTTT	CASSLTGRLVDTIYF
TRBV18	TRBJ2-1	NA	NA	TGTGCCAGCTCACCAGGCGCGGCGCGGGGAGAGCAGTTCTTC	CASSPGAARGEQFF
TRBV5-1	TRBJ2-5	NA	TRBD2	TGCGCCAGCAGCTTGCAGGCGGGGGGAGACATCGAGACCCAGTACTTC	CASSLQAGGDIETQYF
TRBV19	TRBJ2-5	NA	TRBD1	TGTGCCAGTAGTATCGGGACAGGGAGCTGGGAGACCCAGTACTTC	CASSIGTGSWETQYF
TRBV27	TRBJ1-1	once	NA	TGTGCCAGCAGTTACAGGACGAACACTGAAGCTTTCTTT	CASSYRTNTEAFF
TRBV10-2	TRBJ1-1	NA	NA	TGCGCGGTCGGGGAGGGCAACACTGAAGCTTTCTTT	CAVGEGNTEAFF
TRBV19	TRBJ2-2	NA	TRBD1	TGTGCCAGTGGTCAGGGGGCGAACACCGGGGAGCTGTTTTTT	CASGQGANTGELFF
TRBV19	TRBJ2-1	NA	TRBD2	TGTGCCAGTAGGACTTGGGGGGGGGAGAATGAGCAGTTCTTC	CASRTWGGENEQFF
TRBV5-1	TRBJ1-2	NA	NA	TGCGCCAGCAAGGCGGCAGGACTAGATCTCTATGGCTACACCTTC	CASKAAGLDLYGYTF
TRBV28	TRBJ1-5	NA	NA	TGTGCCAGCAGTTTTGACTTTCGAAATCAGCCCCAGCATTTT	CASSFDFRNQPQHF
TRBV7-9	TRBJ1-5	NA	NA	TGTGCCAGCAGCATGGGGGGGTCCTCCAATCAGCCCCAGCATTTT	CASSMGGSSNQPQHF
TRBV15	TRBJ1-5	NA	TRBD1	TGTGCCACCAGCAGAGGGGACAGGGGAAATAATCAGCCCCAGCATTTT	CATSRGDRGNNQPQHF
TRBV12-3/TRBV12-4	TRBJ2-3	NA	NA	TGTGCCAGCAGTTTACCTCCCACAGATACGCAGTATTTT	CASSLPPTDTQYF
TRBV28	TRBJ1-4	NA	TRBD1	TGTGCCATAGGACGTGGACAGGGTAATGAAAAACTGTTTTTT	CAIGRGQGNEKLFF
TRBV7-8	TRBJ1-6	NA	TRBD1	TGTGCCAGCAGCCAACAGGGGATTGTGAGTAATTCACCCCTCCACTTT	CASSQQGIVSNSPLHF
TRBV10-3	TRBJ2-1	NA	NA	TGTGCCATCAGTGAGTCGAGGGGAGGCTCCTACAATGAGCAGTTCTTC	CAISESRGGSYNEQFF
TRBV2	TRBJ1-5	NA	NA	TGTGCCAGCAACCCAGGTCGGGGTAGCAATCAGCCCCAGCATTTT	CASNPGRGSNQPQHF
TRBV25-1	TRBJ1-2	NA	NA	TGTGCCAGCAGTGTATTTGGACAGTCCTATGGCTACACCTTC	CASSVFGQSYGYTF
TRBV10-1	TRBJ1-5	NA	TRBD1	TGCGCCAGCAGTCACAGGGGGTGGTGCCGTAATCAGCCCCAGCATTTT	CASSHRGWCRNQPQHF
TRBV5-6	TRBJ2-3	once	NA	TGTGCCAGCAGCTTCGGGGCGGGAAGCACAGATACGCAGTATTTT	CASSFGAGSTDTQYF
TRBV15	TRBJ2-5	once	TRBD2	TGTGCCACCAGCAGGCGGGGGTTTACTCAAGAGACCCAGTACTTC	CATSRRGFTQETQYF
TRBV6-5	TRBJ2-5	NA	TRBD1	TGTGCCAGCAGTTTACGACAGGGTCAAGAGACCCAGTACTTC	CASSLRQGQETQYF
TRBV19	TRBJ2-1	NA	TRBD2	TGTGCCAGTAGTATCGGGGCGGGGGGTCACAATGAGCAGTTCTTC	CASSIGAGGHNEQFF
TRBV7-2	TRBJ1-2	NA	NA	TGTGCCAGCAGCTTAACCTCAACGAGGGCCTCCGGCTATGGCTACACCTTC	CASSLTSTRASGYGYTF
TRBV10-3	TRBJ1-5	NA	NA	TGTGCCATCAGTGAGGCGGGGGGGCGCAATCAGCCCCAGCATTTT	CAISEAGGRNQPQHF
TRBV7-8	TRBJ1-1	NA	NA	TGTGCCAGCAGCCGGGGGCTAAACACTGAAGCTTTCTTT	CASSRGLNTEAFF
TRBV2	TRBJ1-2	NA	TRBD1	TGTGCCAGCAGTGCACTTCAGGGGGCGAGTGGCTACACCTTC	CASSALQGASGYTF
TRBV18	TRBJ2-5	NA	NA	TGTGCCAGCTCCGCTAGGGGTTCTCGAGAGACCCAGTACTTC	CASSARGSRETQYF
TRBV19	TRBJ2-7	NA	TRBD1	TGTGCCAGTAGTCTGGGACAGCTTACTTCCTACGAGCAGTACTTC	CASSLGQLTSYEQYF
TRBV24-1	TRBJ2-3	few	TRBD1	TGTGCCACCAGTGGGGTCACAGGGGCCACAGATACGCAGTATTTT	CATSGVTGATDTQYF
TRBV5-1	TRBJ1-2	NA	NA	TGCGCCAGCAGGTATTGGTCCGGCTTACAGGGAGCCTACACCTTC	CASRYWSGLQGAYTF
TRBV30	TRBJ1-2	NA	NA	TGTGCCTGGAGCCCCGGGGGCTATGGCTACACCTTC	CAWSPGGYGYTF
TRBV19	TRBJ2-2	NA	TRBD2	TGTGCCAGTACCCCCCGCGGGGGAGCCGGGGAGCTGTTTTTT	CASTPRGGAGELFF
TRBV7-6	TRBJ1-1	NA	NA	TGTGCCAGCAGCTTAGACAGTGAAGCTTTCTTT	CASSLDSEAFF
TRBV6-6	TRBJ1-2	NA	NA	TGTGCCAGCAGTTACTCGCTCAGGGAAAATGGCTACACCTTC	CASSYSLRENGYTF
TRBV11-2	TRBJ2-5	NA	NA	TGTGCCAGCAGCTTTGCGGAAGAGACCCAGTACTTC	CASSFAEETQYF